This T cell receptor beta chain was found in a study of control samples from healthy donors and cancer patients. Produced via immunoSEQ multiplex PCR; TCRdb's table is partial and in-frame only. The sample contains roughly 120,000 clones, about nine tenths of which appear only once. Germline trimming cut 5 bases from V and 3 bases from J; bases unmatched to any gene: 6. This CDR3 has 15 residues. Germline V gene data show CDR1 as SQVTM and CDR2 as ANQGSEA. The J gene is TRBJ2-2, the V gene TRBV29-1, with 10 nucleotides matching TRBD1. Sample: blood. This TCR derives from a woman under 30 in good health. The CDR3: CSVHGTGADTGELFF. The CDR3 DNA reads TGCAGCGTTCACGGGACAGGGGCGGACACCGGGGAGCTGTTTTTT.